Listed below are T cell receptor beta chains from one sample, sequenced in a study of a mutant IDH1 vaccine in newly diagnosed glioma. Their recognized antigens are unknown. Sequencing used immunoSEQ multiplex PCR; TCRdb keeps in-frame clones, though not all of them. The sample shows 60,000 or so clones, 80% to 90% of them seen only once. Sample: PBMCs, taken from a glioma patient whose treatment included an IDH1 peptide vaccine. The receptors stem from a man aged 25-45 years with glioma. The CDR3 runs from the conserved cysteine through the conserved F or W. D genes are given only for firm matches.

v_gene	d_gene	j_gene	CDR3nt	CDR3aa
TRBV7-9	-	TRBJ2-2	TGTGCCAGCAGCCTAGCCCGGCCGGCTTACACCGGGGAGCTGTTTTTT	CASSLARPAYTGELFF
TRBV5-4	TRBD2	TRBJ2-5	TGTGCCAGCAGCCAAGCCACTAGCGGGCCTCAAGAGACCCAGTACTTC	CASSQATSGPQETQYF
TRBV6-6	TRBD1	TRBJ2-7	TGTGCCAGCAGTTACGGGACAGGGCCCTTGCGGGAGCAGTACTTC	CASSYGTGPLREQYF
TRBV29-1	TRBD2	TRBJ2-1	TGCAGCGTGACTCCAACCGGGGGGTCCTTAAACTACAATGAGCAGTTCTTC	CSVTPTGGSLNYNEQFF
TRBV7-6	-	TRBJ2-7	TGTGCCAGCAGCTTAGCGCCAGGGGGGTCCTACGAGCAGTACTTC	CASSLAPGGSYEQYF
TRBV11-2	-	TRBJ1-1	TGTGCCAGCAGCCTACGGGGGGGTAGGGTCACTGAAGCTTTCTTT	CASSLRGGRVTEAFF
TRBV19	-	TRBJ1-1	TGTGCCACCCATCACCGGGACACTGAAGCTTTCTTT	CATHHRDTEAFF
TRBV7-8	-	TRBJ1-3	TGTGCCAGCAGCGTCGGGGACCCTGGAAACACCATATATTTT	CASSVGDPGNTIYF
TRBV9	TRBD1	TRBJ1-2	TGTGCCAGCAGCTCCTCCGGGACAGGGCTGAACTATGGCTACACCTTC	CASSSSGTGLNYGYTF
TRBV10-3	TRBD1	TRBJ1-6	TGTGCCATCAGTGAGTCCCTTTTCGGGACAGGGGGTAATTCACCCCTCCACTTT	CAISESLFGTGGNSPLHF
TRBV10-3	-	TRBJ2-1	TGTGCCATCAGTGATCGAGGGGCCCGCAATGAGCAGTTCTTC	CAISDRGARNEQFF
TRBV6-5	-	TRBJ1-4	TGTGCCAGCAGTTACCAGGGGGAAAAACTGTTTTTT	CASSYQGEKLFF
TRBV25-1	TRBD2	TRBJ2-2	TGTGCCAGCAGTGAAGCAGGGAGGGACACCGGGGAGCTGTTTTTT	CASSEAGRDTGELFF
TRBV19	TRBD2	TRBJ2-3	TGTGCCAGTAGTACTTCGGCCAGCGGGGGGGATACGCAGTATTTT	CASSTSASGGDTQYF
TRBV10-1	TRBD1	TRBJ2-1	TGCGCCAGCGGGACAGGGTCGGGTGAGCAGTTCTTC	CASGTGSGEQFF
TRBV18	-	TRBJ1-4	TGTGCCAGCTCACCCGGGGTCGGAGGTGGAAAACTGTTTTTT	CASSPGVGGGKLFF
TRBV11-2	-	TRBJ2-1	TGTGCCAGCAGCTTAGGCGAGGTACAGGGTACAATGAGGCAGTTCTTC	CASSLGEVQGTMRQFF
TRBV5-1	-	TRBJ1-2	TGCGCCAGCAGCACGGACGGGGCGTCTGCTAACTATGGCTACACCTTC	CASSTDGASANYGYTF
TRBV25-1	TRBD1	TRBJ1-3	TGTGCCAGCCGGACAGGATCTGGAAACACCATATATTTT	CASRTGSGNTIYF